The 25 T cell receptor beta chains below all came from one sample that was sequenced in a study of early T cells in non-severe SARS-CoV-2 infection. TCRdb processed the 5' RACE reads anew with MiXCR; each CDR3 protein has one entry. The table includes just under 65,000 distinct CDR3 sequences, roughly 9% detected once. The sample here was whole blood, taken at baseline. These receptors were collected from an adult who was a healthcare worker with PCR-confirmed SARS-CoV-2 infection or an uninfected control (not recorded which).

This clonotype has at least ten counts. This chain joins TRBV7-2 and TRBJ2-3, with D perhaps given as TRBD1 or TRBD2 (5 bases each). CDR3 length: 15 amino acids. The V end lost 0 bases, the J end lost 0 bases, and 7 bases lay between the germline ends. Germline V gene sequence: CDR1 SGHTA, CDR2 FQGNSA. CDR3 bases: TGTGCCAGCAGCTTAGCATGGGGGAGCACAGATACGCAGTATTTT. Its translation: CASSLAWGSTDTQYF.

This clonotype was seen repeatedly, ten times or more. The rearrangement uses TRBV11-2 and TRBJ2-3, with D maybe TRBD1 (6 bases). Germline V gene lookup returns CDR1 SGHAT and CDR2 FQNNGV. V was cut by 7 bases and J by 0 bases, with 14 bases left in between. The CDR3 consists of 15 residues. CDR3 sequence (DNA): TGTGCCAGCACCCCGACAGGAATAAGCACAGATACGCAGTATTTT. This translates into CASTPTGISTDTQYF.

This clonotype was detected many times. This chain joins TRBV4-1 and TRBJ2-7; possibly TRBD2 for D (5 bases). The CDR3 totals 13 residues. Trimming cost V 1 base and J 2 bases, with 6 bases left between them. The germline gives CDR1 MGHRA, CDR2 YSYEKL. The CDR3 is CASSQVGTYEQYF. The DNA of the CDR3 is TGCGCCAGCAGCCAAGTCGGGACCTACGAGCAGTACTTC.

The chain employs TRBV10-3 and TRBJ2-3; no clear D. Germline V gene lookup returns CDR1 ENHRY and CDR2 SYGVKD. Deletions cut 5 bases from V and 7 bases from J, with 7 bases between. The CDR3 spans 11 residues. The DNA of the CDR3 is TGTGCCATCAGTCAACAAAATACGCAGTATTTT. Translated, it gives CAISQQNTQYF.

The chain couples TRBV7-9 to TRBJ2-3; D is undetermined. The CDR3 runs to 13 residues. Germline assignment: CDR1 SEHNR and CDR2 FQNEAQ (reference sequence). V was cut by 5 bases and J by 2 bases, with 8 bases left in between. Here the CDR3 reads CASSPTHTDTQYF. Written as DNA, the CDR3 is TGTGCCAGCAGCCCAACTCACACAGATACGCAGTATTTT.

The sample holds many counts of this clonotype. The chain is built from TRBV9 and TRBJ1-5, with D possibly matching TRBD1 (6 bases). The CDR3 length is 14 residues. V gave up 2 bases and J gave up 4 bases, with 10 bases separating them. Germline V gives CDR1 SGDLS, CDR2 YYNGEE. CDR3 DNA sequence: TGTGCCAGCAGCGTCGGAGGGGGTAATCAGCCCCAGCATTTT. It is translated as CASSVGGGNQPQHF.

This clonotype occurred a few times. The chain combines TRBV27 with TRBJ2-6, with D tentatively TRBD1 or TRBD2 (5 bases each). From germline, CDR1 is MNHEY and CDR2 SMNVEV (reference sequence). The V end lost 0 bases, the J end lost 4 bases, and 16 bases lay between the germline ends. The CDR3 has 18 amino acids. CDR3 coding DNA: TGTGCCAGCAGTTTATCCCCGGGACGGTCCTCCGGGGCCAACGTCCTGACTTTC. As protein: CASSLSPGRSSGANVLTF. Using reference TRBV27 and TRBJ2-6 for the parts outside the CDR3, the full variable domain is EAQVTQNPRYLITVTGKKLTVTCSQNMNHEYMSWYRQDPGLGLRQIYYSMNVEVTDKGDVPEGYKVSRKEKRNFPLILESPSPNQTSLYFCASSLSPGRSSGANVLTFGAGSRLTVL.

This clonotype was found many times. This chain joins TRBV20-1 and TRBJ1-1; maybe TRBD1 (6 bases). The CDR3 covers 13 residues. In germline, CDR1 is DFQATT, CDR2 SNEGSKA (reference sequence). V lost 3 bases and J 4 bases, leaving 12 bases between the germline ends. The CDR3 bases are TGCAGTGCTAGCGGGGGCTTGGGCACTGAAGCTTTCTTT. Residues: CSASGGLGTEAFF.

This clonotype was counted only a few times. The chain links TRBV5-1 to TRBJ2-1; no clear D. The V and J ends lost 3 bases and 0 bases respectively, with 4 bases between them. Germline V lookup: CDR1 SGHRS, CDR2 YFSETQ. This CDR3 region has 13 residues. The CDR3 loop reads CASSSSSYNEQFF. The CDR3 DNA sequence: TGCGCCAGCAGCTCCTCCTCCTACAATGAGCAGTTCTTC.

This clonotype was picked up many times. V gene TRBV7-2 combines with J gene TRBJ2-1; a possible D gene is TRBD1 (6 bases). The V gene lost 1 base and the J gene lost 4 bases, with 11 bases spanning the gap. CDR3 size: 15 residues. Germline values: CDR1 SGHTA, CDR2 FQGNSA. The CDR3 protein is CASSLVGGFYNEQFF. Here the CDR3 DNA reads TGTGCCAGCAGCTTAGTAGGGGGATTTTACAATGAGCAGTTCTTC.

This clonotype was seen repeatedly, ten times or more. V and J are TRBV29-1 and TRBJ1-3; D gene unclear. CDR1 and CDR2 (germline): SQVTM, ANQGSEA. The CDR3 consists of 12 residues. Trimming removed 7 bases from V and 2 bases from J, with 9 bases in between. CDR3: CSAIKPGNTIYF. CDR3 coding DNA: TGCAGCGCCATAAAGCCTGGAAACACCATATATTTT.

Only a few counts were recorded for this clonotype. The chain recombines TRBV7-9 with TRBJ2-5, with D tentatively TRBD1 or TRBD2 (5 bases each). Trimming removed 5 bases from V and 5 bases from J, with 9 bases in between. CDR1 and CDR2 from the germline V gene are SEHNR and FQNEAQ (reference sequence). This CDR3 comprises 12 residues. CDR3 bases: TGTGCCAGCAGCCAGGGAGATGAGACCCAGTACTTC. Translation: CASSQGDETQYF.

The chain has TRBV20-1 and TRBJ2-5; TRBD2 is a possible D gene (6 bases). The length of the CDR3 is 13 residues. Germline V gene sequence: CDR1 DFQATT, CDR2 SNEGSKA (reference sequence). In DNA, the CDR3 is TGCGCCGCCGGGACTCCTTTCCAAGAGACCCAGTACTTC. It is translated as CAAGTPFQETQYF.

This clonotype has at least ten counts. CDR3 DNA: TGTGCCAGCAGCTCGACTAGCGGTTACAATGAGCAGTTCTTC. Its translation is CASSSTSGYNEQFF. The J gene is TRBJ2-1, the V gene TRBV7-9; 9 positions match TRBD2. Germline CDR1 reads SEHNR; CDR2 reads FQNEAQ (reference sequence). The CDR3 is 14 residues long. The ends lost 4 bases at V and 4 bases at J; junction bases unmatched: 2.

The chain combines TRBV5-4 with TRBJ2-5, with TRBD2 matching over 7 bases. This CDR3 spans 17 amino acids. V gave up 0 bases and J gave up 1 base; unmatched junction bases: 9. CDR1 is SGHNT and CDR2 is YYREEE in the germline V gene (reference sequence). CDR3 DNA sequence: TGTGCCAGCAGCTTGGCCGCCAAGCGGGGTCTCCAAGAGACCCAGTACTTC. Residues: CASSLAAKRGLQETQYF.

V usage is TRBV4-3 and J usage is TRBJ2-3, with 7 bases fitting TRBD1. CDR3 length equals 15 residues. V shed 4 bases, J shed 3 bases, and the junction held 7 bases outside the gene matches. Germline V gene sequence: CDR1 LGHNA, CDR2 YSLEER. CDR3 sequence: CASSRDRTGTDTQYF. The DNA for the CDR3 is TGCGCCAGCAGCCGAGACCGGACAGGAACAGATACGCAGTATTTT.

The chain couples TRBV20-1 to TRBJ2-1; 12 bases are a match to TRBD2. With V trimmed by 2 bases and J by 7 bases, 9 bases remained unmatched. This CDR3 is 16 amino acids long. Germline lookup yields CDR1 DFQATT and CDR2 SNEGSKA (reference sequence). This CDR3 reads CSARSPSGRASNEQFF. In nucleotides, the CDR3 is TGCAGTGCTAGATCACCTAGCGGGAGGGCGTCAAATGAGCAGTTCTTC.

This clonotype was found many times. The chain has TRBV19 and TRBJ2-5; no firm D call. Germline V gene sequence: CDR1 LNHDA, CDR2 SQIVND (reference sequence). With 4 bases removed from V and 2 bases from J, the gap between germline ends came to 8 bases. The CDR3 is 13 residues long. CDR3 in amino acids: CASSSAAQETQYF. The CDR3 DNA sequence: TGTGCCAGTAGTAGCGCAGCTCAAGAGACCCAGTACTTC.

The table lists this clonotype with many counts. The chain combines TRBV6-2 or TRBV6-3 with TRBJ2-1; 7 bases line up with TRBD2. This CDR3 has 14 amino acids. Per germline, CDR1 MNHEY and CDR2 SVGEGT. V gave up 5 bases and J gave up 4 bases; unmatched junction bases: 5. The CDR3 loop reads CASSGASGYNEQFF. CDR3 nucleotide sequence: TGTGCCAGCAGTGGGGCTAGCGGATACAATGAGCAGTTCTTC.

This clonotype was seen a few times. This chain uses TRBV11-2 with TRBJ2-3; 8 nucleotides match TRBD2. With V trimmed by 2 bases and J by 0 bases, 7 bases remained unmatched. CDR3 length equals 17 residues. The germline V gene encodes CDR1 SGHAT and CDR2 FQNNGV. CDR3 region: CASSLWGSGTSTDTQYF. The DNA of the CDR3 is TGTGCCAGCAGCTTATGGGGTAGCGGGACTAGCACAGATACGCAGTATTTT.

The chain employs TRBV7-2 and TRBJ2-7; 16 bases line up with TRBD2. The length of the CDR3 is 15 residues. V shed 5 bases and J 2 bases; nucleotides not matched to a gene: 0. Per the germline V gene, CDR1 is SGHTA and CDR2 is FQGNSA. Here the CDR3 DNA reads TGTGCCAGCAGCGGGACTAGCGGGGGGGCCTACGAGCAGTACTTC. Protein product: CASSGTSGGAYEQYF.

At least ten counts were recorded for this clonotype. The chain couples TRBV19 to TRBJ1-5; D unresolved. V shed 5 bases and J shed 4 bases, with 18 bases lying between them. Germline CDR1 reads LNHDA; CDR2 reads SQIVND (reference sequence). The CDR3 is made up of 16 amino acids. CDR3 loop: CASSASVRTLNQPQHF. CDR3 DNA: TGTGCCAGTAGTGCTTCGGTTAGGACCCTGAATCAGCCCCAGCATTTT.

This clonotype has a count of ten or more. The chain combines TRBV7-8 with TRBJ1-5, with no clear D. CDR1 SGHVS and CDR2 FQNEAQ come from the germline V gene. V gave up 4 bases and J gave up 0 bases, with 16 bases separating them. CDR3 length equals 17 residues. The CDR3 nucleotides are TGTGCCAGCAGCTCCCGGGCCCGCCCCGATAGCAATCAGCCCCAGCATTTT. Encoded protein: CASSSRARPDSNQPQHF.

CDR3 loop: CASSEGRLAAYNEQFF. The CDR3 nucleotides are TGCGCCAGCAGTGAGGGGAGACTAGCTGCCTACAATGAGCAGTTCTTC. J is TRBJ2-1 and V is TRBV10-1, with 7 bases aligning to TRBD2. The CDR3 consists of 16 residues. Germline V gene data show CDR1 as WNHNN and CDR2 as SYGVQD (reference sequence). V lost 2 bases and J lost 2; bases outside the gene matches: 6.

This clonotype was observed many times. The CDR3 DNA sequence: TGTGCCACCAGCAGGGTCAGGGGGCTTAACCCCGGGGAGCTGTTTTTT. Residues: CATSRVRGLNPGELFF. This chain connects TRBV15 to TRBJ2-2; 8 bases agree with TRBD1. J gave up 6 bases and V 3 bases, and 9 bases lay outside the gene matches. This CDR3 spans 16 amino acids. The germline V gene encodes CDR1 LNHNV and CDR2 YYDKDF (reference sequence).